This record covers a single T cell receptor (beta chain). RNA, at about 0.45 to 1 ug, was reverse transcribed with random hexamers. TCRdb re-called the immunoSEQ multiplex PCR reads with MiXCR, one entry per CDR3 protein. Of over 95,000 distinct CDR3 sequences listed, 85% to 95% were seen once; the top ten hold around 0.12%. The data derive from a study of CD8 T cells in Susac syndrome. Germline assignment: CDR1 SGHRS and CDR2 YFSETQ. Between the trimmed V and J ends, which lost 1 base and 8 bases, there was a span of 13 bases. The CDR3 is 14 residues long. The sample taken for sequencing was CD8+ T cells from PBMCs. V and J are TRBV5-1 and TRBJ2-1; D unclear. This TCR derives from a human donor in good health. The CDR3 nucleotides are TGCGCCAGCAGCTTGTCGAGTAGCCACGATGAGCAGTTCTTC. Translating it yields CASSLSSSHDEQFF.